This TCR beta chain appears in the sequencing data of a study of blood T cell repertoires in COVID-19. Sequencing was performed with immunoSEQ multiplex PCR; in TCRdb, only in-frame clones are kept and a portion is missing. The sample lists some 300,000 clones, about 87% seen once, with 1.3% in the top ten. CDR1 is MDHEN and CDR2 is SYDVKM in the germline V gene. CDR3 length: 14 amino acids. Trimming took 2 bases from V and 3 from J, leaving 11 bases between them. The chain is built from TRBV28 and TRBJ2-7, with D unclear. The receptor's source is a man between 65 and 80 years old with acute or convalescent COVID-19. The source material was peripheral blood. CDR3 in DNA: TGTGCCAGCAGTTTAGGTCAGGTCCTCTACGAGCAGTACTTC. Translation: CASSLGQVLYEQYF.